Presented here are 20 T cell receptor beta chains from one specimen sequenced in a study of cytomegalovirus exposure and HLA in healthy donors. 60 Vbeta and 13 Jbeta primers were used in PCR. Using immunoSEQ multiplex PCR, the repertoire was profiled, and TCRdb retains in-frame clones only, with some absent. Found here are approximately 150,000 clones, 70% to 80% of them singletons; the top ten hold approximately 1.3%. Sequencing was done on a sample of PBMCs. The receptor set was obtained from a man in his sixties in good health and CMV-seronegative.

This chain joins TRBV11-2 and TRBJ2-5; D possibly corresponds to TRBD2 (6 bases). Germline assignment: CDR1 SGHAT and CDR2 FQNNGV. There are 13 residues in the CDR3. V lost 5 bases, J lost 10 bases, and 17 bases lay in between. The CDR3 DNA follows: TGTGCCAGCAGCCAAATGCCACGGGGGAGCCAGTACTTC. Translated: CASSQMPRGSQYF.

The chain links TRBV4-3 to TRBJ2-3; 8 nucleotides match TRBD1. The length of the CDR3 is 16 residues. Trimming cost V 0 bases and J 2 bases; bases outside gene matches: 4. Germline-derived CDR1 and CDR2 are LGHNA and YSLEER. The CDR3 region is CASSQEWGQDTDTQYF. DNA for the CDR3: TGCGCCAGCAGCCAAGAGTGGGGACAGGACACAGATACGCAGTATTTT.

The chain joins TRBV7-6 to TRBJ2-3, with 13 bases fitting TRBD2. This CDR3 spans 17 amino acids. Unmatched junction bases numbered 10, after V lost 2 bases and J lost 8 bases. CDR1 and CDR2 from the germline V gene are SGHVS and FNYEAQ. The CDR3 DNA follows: TGTGCCAGCAGCTTACTACTAGCGGGGGGGGCCGATGGTACGCAGTATTTT. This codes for CASSLLLAGGADGTQYF.

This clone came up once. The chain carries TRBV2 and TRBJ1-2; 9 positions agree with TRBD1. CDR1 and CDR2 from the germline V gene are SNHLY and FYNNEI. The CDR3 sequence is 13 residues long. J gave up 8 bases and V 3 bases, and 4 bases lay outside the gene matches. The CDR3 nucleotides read TGTGCCAGCAGTGAGGACAGGGGCGGGGGCTACACCTTC. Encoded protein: CASSEDRGGGYTF.

CDR3 DNA sequence: TGCGCCAGCAGTTCCCCGGGACAGTACTATGGCTACACCTTC. The encoded protein is CASSSPGQYYGYTF. The V and J genes are TRBV5-1 and TRBJ1-2; TRBD1 agrees at 7 bases. The CDR3 is made up of 14 amino acids. CDR1 and CDR2 from the germline V gene are SGHRS and YFSETQ. Losses at the gene ends were 5 bases for V and 3 bases for J; bases not matched to a gene: 7.

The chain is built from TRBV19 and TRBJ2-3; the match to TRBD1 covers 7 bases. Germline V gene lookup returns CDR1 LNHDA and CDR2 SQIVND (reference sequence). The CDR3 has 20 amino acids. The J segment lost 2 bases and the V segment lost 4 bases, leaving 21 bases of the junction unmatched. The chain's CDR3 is CASSRPGQPSEIEFTDTQYF. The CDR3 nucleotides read TGTGCCAGTAGTAGACCGGGACAGCCCTCAGAAATTGAATTCACAGATACGCAGTATTTT.

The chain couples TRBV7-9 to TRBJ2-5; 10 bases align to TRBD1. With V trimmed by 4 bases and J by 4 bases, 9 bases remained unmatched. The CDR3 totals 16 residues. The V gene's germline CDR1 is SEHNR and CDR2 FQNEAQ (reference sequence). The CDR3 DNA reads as TGTGCCAGCAGCTCCCGTCGGACAGGGGGTTTAGAGACCCAGTACTTC. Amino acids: CASSSRRTGGLETQYF.

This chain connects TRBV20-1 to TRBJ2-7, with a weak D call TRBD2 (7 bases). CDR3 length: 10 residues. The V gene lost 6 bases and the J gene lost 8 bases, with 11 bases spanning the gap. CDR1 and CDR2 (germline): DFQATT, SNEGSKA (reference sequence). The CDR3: CSAGGAQQYF. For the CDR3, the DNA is TGCAGTGCAGGGGGGGCGCAGCAGTACTTC.

The CDR3 sequence is CASSVASGLTYEQYF. DNA for the CDR3: TGTGCCAGCAGCGTAGCATCGGGACTGACATACGAGCAGTACTTC. The J gene is TRBJ2-7, the V gene TRBV9, with D perhaps TRBD2 (6 bases). Between the trimmed V and J ends, which lost 0 bases and 4 bases, there was a span of 14 bases. The CDR3 covers 15 residues. CDR1 and CDR2 (germline): SGDLS, YYNGEE.

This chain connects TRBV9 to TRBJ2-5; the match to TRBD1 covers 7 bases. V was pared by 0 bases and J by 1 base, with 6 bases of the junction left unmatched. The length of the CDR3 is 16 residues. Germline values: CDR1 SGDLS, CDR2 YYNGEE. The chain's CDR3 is CASSVAPTGIQETQYF. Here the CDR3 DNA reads TGTGCCAGCAGCGTAGCCCCGACAGGGATCCAAGAGACCCAGTACTTC.

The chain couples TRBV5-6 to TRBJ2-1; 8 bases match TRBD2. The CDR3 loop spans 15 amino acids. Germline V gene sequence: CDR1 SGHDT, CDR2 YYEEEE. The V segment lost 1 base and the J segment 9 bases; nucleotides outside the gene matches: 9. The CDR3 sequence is CASSLTLAGKGEQFF. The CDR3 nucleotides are TGTGCCAGCAGCTTGACTTTAGCGGGAAAGGGTGAGCAGTTCTTC.

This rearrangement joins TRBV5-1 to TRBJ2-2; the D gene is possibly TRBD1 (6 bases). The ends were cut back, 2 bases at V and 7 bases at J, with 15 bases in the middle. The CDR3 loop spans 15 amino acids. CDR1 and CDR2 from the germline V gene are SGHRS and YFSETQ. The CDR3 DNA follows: TGCGCCAGCAGCTTAGGGACGCCAGGGGTCGGGGAGCTGTTTTTT. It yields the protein CASSLGTPGVGELFF.

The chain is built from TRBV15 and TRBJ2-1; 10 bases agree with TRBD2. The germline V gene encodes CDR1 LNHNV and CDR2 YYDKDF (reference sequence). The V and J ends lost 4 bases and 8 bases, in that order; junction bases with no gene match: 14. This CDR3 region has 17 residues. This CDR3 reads CATSNQATSGNIYEQFF. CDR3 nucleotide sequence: TGTGCCACCAGCAACCAGGCTACTAGCGGGAATATTTATGAGCAGTTCTTC.

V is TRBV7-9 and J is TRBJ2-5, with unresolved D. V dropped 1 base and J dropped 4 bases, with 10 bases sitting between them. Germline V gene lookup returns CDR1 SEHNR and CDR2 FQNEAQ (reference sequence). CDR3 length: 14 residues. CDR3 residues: CASSLDLSGETQYF. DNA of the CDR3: TGTGCCAGCAGCTTAGACCTATCCGGAGAGACCCAGTACTTC.

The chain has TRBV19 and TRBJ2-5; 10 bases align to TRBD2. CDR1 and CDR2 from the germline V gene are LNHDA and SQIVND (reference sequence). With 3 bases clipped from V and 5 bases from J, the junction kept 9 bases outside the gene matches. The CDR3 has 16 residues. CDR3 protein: CASSIKASGRRETQYF. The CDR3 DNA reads TGTGCCAGTAGTATTAAGGCTAGCGGGAGAAGGGAGACCCAGTACTTC.

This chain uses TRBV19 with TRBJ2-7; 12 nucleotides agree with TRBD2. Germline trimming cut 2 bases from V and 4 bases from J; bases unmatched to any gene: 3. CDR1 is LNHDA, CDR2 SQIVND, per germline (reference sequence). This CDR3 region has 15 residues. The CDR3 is CASSILAGGLYEQYF. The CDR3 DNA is TGTGCCAGTAGTATACTAGCGGGAGGGCTTTACGAGCAGTACTTC.

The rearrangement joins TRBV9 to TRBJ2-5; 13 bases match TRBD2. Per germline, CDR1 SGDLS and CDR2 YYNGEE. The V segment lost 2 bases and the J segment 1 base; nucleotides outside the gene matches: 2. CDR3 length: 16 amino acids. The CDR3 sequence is CASSVGLAGLQETQYF. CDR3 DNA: TGTGCCAGCAGCGTGGGACTAGCGGGGCTCCAAGAGACCCAGTACTTC.

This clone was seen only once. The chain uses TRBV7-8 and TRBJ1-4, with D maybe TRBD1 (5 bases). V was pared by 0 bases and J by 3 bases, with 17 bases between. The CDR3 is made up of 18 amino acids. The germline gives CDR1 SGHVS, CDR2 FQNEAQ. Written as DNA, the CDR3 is TGTGCCAGCAGCTTAGCGCTCCCGGGAGACAGTGCTAATGAAAAACTGTTTTTT. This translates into CASSLALPGDSANEKLFF. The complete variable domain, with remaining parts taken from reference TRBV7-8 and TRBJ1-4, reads GAGVSQSPRYKVAKRGQDVALRCDPISGHVSLFWYQQALGQGPEFLTYFQNEAQLDKSGLPSDRFFAERPEGSVSTLKIQRTQQEDSAVYLCASSLALPGDSANEKLFFGSGTQLSVL.

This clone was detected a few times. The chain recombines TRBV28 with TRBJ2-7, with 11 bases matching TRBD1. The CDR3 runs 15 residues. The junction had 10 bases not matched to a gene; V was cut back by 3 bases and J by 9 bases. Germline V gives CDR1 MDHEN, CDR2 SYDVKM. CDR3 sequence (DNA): TGTGCCAGCAGTTTTGGGGACAGGGGGTTTGGCGGGCAGTACTTC. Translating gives CASSFGDRGFGGQYF.

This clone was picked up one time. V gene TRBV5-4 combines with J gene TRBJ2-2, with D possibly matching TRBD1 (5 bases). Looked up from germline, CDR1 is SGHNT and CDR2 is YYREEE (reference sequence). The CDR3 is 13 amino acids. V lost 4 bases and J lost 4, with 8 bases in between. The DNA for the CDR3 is TGTGCCAGCAGCGGCAGGGTCACCGGGGAGCTGTTTTTT. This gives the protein CASSGRVTGELFF.